This record looks at one TCR beta chain sequence and its context. In the authors' methods: Amplification with reference gene primers provided the estimates of nucleated cell counts. Measured with immunoSEQ multiplex PCR; TCRdb has only the in-frame clones, and not every one. That table furnishes V, J and clone size, whereas the DNA furnished D and trimming. The sample holds roughly 100,000 clones, 84% seen once. This sample was included in a study of blood T cell repertoires in COVID-19. Study as a whole: Samples representing acute and convalescent COVID-19 were sourced from the United States, Italy and Spain. Sample material is recorded as cDNA or gDNA derived from T cells, B-cell-depleted T cells, or PBMCs.

CDR1 is MGHRA, CDR2 YSYEKL, per germline. The CDR3 is made up of 17 amino acids. V shed 5 bases and J 4 bases; nucleotides not matched to a gene: 13. The V gene is TRBV4-1, the J gene TRBJ1-5; 8 bases agree with TRBD1. The sample was peripheral blood. The source of this sequence is a man aged 55 to 70 with acute or convalescent COVID-19. In nucleotides, the CDR3 is TGCGCCAGCAGCGCCGAAGAGAGACAGGGGCGGAATCAGCCCCAGCATTTT. Translated, it gives CASSAEERQGRNQPQHF.